This section outlines one TCR delta chain sequence together with its context. What antigen it recognizes has not been identified. This may arise from a read error, as a much more abundant clone is one base away. Within the sample, other DNA sequences also encode this same CDR3. These data belong to a study of human gamma delta and Vdelta1 T cells (dated by TCRdb to 2016 to 2019). About the investigation overall: Delta One T cells, Vd1+ gamma-delta T cells, were investigated in the study as cytotoxic effectors against acute myeloid leukemia.

V lost 1 base and J lost 7 bases, and the count of bases not matched to a germline gene is 24. As encoded in the germline V gene, CDR1 is TSWWSYY while CDR2 is QGS. From its cysteine to its phenylalanine, the CDR3 spans 21 amino acids. Only CDR3 DNA remains: 63 bases, in frame from the first base. Libraries were made using PCR. Sequencer: Illumina MiSeq. Clones were re-identified by TCRdb from the public reads with CATT, and rows with the same DNA were merged. The sample data list about 6,100 delta-chain clones, and about a tenth of these were observed just once. The ten largest clones represent less than 15% of the sample.

The sequence was obtained from a human donor in good health. Sequencing was performed on naive CD27+ Vdelta1 gamma-delta T cells from blood. The rearrangement joined TRDV1 to TRDJ1; 10 central bases correspond to TRDD3. DNA sequence: TGTGCTCTTGGGGAACGCACAGCGCTTCCTACTCGTACTGGGGGATCAATTAAACTCATCTTT. Its translation is CALGERTALPTRTGGSIKLIF.